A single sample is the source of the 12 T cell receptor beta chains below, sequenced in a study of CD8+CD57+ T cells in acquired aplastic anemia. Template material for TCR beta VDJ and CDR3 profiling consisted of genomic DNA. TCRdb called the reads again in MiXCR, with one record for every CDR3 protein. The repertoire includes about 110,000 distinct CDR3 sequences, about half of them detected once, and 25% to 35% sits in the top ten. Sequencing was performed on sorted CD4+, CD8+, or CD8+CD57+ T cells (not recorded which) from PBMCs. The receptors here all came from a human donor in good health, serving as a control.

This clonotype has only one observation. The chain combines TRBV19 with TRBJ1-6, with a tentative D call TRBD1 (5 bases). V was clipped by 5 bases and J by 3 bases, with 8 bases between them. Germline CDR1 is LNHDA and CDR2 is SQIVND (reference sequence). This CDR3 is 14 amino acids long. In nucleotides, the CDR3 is TGTGCCAGTAGTGTGACAGTCTATAATTCACCCCTCCACTTT. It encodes CASSVTVYNSPLHF. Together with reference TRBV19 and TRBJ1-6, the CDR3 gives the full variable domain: DGGITQSPKYLFRKEGQNVTLSCEQNLNHDAMYWYRQDPGQGLRLIYYSQIVNDFQKGDIAEGYSVSREKKESFPLTVTSAQKNPTAFYLCASSVTVYNSPLHFGNGTRLTVT.

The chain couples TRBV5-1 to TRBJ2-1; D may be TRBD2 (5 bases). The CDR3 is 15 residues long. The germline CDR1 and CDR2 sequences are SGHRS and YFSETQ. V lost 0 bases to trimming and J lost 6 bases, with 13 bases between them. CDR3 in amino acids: CASSLALGISNEQFF. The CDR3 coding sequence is TGCGCCAGCAGCTTGGCCCTCGGGATCTCCAATGAGCAGTTCTTC.

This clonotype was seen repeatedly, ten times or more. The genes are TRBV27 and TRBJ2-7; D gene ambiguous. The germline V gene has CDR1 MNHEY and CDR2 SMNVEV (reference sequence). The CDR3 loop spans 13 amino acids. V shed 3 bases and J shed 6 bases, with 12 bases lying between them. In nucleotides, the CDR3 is TGTGCCAGCAGTTTTTCTGGGTCTGCCGAGCAGTACTTC. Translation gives CASSFSGSAEQYF.

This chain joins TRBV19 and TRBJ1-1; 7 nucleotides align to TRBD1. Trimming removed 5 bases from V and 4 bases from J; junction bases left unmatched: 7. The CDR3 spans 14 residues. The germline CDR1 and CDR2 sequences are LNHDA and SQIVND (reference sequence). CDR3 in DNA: TGTGCCAGTAGTGCCCAGGGGGACGGCACTGAAGCTTTCTTT. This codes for CASSAQGDGTEAFF.

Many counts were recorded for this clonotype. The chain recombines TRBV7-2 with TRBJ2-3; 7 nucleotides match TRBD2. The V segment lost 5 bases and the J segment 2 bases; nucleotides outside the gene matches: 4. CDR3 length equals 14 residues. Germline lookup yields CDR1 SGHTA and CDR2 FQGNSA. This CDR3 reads CASSRGLVTDTQYF. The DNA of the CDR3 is TGTGCCAGCAGCCGCGGACTAGTCACAGATACGCAGTATTTT.

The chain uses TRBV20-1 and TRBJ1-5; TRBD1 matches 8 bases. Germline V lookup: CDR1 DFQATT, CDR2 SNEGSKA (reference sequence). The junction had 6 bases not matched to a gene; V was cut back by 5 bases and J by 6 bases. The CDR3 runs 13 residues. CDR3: CSAPDRATQPQHF. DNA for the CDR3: TGCAGTGCTCCGGACAGGGCGACTCAGCCCCAGCATTTT.

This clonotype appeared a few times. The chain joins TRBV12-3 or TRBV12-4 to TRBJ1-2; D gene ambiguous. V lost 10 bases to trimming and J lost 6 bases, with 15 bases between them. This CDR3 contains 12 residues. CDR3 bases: TGTGCCACCGCGACCGCGGTAGATGGCTACACCTTC. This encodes CATATAVDGYTF.

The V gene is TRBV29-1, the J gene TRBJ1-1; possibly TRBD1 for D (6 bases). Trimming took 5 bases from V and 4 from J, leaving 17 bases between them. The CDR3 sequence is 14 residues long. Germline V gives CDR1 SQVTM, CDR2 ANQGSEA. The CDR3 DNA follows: TGCAGCGTTCAACAGGGCGGGTTGGTCACTGAAGCTTTCTTT. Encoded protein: CSVQQGGLVTEAFF.

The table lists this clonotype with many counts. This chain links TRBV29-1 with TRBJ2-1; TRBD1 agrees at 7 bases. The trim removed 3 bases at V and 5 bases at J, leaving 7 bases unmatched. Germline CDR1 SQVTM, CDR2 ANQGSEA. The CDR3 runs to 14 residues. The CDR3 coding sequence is TGCAGCGTTGAGGAACAGGGGATTCACAATGAGCAGTTCTTC. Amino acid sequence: CSVEEQGIHNEQFF.

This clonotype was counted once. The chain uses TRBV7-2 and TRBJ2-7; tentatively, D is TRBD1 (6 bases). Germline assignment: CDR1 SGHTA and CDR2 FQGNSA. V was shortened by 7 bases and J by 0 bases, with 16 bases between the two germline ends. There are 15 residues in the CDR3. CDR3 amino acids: CASTRTAFSSYEQYF. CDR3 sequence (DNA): TGTGCCAGCACTCGGACAGCGTTTAGCTCCTACGAGCAGTACTTC.

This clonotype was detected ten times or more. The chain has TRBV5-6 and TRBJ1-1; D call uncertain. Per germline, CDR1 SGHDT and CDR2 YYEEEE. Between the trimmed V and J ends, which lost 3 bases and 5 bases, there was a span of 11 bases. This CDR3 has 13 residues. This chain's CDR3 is CASSWDGRTEAFF. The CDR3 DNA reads TGTGCCAGCAGCTGGGATGGGCGTACTGAAGCTTTCTTT. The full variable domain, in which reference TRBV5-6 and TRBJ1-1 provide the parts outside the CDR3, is DAGVTQSPTHLIKTRGQQVTLRCSPKSGHDTVSWYQQALGQGPQFIFQYYEEEERQRGNFPDRFSGHQFPNYSSELNVNALLLGDSALYLCASSWDGRTEAFFGQGTRLTVV.

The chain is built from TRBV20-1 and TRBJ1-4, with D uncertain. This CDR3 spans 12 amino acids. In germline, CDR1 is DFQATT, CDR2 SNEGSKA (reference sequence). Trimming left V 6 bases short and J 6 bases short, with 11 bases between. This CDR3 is CSASRTDEKLFF. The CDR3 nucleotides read TGCAGTGCATCGAGGACCGATGAAAAACTGTTTTTT.